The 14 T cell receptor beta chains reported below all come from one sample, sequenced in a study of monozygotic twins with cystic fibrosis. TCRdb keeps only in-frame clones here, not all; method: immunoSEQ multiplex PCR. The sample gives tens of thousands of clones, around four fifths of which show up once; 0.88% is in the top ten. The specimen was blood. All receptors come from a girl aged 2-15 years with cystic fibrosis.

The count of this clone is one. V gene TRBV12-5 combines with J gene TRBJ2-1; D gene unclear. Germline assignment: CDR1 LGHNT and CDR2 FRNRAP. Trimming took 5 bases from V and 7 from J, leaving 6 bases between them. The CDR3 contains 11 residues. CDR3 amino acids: CASGGMNEQFF. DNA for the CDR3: TGTGCTAGTGGTGGTATGAATGAGCAGTTCTTC.

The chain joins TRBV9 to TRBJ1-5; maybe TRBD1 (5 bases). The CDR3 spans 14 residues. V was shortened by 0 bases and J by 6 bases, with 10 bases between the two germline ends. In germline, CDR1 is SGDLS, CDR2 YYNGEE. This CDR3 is CASSVDQGGQPQHF. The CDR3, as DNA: TGTGCCAGCAGCGTAGATCAGGGCGGTCAGCCCCAGCATTTT.

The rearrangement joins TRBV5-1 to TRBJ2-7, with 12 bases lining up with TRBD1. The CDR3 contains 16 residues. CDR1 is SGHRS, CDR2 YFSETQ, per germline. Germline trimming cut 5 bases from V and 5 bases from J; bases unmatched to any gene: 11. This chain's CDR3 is CASRTALGTGGHEQYF. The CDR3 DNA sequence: TGCGCCAGCAGAACTGCCCTCGGGACAGGGGGCCACGAGCAGTACTTC.

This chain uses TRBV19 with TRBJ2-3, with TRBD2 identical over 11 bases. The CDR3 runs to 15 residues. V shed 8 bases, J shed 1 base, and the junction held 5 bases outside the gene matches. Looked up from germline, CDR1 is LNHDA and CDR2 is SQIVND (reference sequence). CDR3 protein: CASDTSGRGTDTQYF. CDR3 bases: TGTGCCAGTGATACTAGCGGGAGAGGCACAGATACGCAGTATTTT.

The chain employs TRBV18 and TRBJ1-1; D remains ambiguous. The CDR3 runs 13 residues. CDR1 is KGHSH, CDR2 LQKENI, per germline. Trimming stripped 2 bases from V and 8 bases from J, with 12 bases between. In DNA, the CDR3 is TGTGCCAGCTCACCAGAGGCGCAGACCGAAGCTTTCTTT. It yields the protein CASSPEAQTEAFF.

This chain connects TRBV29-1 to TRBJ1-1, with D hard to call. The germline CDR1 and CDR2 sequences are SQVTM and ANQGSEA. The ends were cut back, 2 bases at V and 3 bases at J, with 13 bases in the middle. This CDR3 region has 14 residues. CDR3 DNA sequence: TGCAGCGTTGAACTCGCTGCGGGGTACACTGAAGCTTTCTTT. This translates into CSVELAAGYTEAFF.

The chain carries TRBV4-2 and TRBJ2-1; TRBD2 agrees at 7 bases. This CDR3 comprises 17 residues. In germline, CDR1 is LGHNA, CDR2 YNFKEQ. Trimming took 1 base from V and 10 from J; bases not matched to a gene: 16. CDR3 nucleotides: TGTGCCAGCAGCCAAGCGTTGTTAGCGGGTCATATAGCGGAGCAGTTCTTC. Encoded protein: CASSQALLAGHIAEQFF.

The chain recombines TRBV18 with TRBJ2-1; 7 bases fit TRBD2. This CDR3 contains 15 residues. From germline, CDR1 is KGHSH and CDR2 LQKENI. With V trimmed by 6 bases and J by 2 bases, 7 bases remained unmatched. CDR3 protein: CASSDQGGAYNEQFF. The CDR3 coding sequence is TGTGCCAGCTCGGATCAGGGAGGGGCCTACAATGAGCAGTTCTTC.

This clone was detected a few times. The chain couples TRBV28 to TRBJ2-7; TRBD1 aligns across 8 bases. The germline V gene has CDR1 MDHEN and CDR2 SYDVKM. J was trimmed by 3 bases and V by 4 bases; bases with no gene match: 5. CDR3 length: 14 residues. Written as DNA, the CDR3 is TGTGCCAGCAGTTGGACGGGACAGGTCTACGAGCAGTACTTC. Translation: CASSWTGQVYEQYF.

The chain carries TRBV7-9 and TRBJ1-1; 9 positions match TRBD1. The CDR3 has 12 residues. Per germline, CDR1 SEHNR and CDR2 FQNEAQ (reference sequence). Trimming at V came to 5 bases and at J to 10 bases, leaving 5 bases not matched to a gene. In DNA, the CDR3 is TGTGCCAGCAGCCCGGGACAGGGACCAGCTTTCTTT. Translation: CASSPGQGPAFF.

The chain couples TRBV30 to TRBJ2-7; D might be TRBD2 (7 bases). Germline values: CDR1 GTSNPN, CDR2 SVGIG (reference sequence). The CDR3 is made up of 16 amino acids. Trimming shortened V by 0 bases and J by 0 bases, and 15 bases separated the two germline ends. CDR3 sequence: CAWSVGRGTHSYEQYF. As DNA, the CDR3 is TGTGCCTGGAGTGTAGGGAGGGGGACACACTCCTACGAGCAGTACTTC. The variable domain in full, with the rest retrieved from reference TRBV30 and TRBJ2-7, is SQTIHQWPATLVQPVGSPLSLECTVEGTSNPNLYWYRQAAGRGLQLLFYSVGIGQISSEVPQNLSASRPQDRQFILSSKKLLLSDSGFYLCAWSVGRGTHSYEQYFGPGTRLTVT.

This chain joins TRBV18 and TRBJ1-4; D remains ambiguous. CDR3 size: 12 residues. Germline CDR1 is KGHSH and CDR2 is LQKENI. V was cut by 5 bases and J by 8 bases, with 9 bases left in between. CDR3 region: CASSGSGEKLFF. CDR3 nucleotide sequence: TGTGCCAGCTCAGGGTCAGGAGAAAAACTGTTTTTT.

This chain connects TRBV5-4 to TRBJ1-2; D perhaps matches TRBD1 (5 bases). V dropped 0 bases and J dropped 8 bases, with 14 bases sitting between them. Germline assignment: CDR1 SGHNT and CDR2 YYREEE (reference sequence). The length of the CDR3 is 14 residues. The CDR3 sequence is CASSLAGTPGGYTF. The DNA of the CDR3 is TGTGCCAGCAGCTTGGCCGGGACCCCTGGGGGCTACACCTTC.

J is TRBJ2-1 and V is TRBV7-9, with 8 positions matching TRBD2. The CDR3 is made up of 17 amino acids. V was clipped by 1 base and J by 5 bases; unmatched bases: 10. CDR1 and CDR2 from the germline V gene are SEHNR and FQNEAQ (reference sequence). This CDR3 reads CASSLVGSGTADNEQFF. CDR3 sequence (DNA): TGTGCCAGCAGCTTAGTTGGTAGCGGGACGGCGGACAATGAGCAGTTCTTC.